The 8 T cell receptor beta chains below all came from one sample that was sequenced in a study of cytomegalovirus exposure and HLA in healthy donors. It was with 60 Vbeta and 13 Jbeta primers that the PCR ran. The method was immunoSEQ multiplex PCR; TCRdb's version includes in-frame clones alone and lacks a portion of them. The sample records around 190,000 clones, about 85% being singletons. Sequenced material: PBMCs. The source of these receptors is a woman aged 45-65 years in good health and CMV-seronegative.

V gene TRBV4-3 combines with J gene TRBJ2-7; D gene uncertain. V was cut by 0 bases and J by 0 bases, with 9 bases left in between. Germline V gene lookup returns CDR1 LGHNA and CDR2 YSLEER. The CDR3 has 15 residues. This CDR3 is CASSQDLGVSYEQYF. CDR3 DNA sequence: TGCGCCAGCAGCCAAGATCTAGGCGTCTCCTACGAGCAGTACTTC.

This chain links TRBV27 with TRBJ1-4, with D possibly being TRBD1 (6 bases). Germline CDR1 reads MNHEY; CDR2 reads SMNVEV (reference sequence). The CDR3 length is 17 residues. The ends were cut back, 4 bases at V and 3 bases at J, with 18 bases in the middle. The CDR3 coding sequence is TGTGCCAGCAGTTACTTAGGGCCCACAGGGCCTAATGAAAAACTGTTTTTT. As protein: CASSYLGPTGPNEKLFF. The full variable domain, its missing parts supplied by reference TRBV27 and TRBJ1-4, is EAQVTQNPRYLITVTGKKLTVTCSQNMNHEYMSWYRQDPGLGLRQIYYSMNVEVTDKGDVPEGYKVSRKEKRNFPLILESPSPNQTSLYFCASSYLGPTGPNEKLFFGSGTQLSVL.

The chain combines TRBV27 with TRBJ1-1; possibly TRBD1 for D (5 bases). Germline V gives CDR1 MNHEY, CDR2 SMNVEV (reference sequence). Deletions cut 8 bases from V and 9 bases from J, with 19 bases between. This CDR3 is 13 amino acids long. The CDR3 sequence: CASGEGPSRQAFF. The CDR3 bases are TGTGCCAGCGGGGAGGGGCCCTCCCGCCAAGCTTTCTTT.

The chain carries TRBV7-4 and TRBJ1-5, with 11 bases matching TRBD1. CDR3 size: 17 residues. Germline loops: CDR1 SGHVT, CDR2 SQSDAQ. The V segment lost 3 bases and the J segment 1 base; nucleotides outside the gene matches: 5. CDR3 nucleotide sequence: TGTGCCAGCAGCTTTGATGGGACAGGGGGGAGCAATCAGCCCCAGCATTTT. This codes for CASSFDGTGGSNQPQHF.

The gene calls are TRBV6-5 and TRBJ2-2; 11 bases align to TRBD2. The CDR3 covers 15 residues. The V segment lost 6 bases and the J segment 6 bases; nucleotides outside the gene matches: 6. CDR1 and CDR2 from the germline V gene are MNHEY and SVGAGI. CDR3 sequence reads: CASSHLAGGAGELFF. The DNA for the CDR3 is TGTGCCAGCAGCCATTTAGCGGGAGGGGCCGGGGAGCTGTTTTTT.

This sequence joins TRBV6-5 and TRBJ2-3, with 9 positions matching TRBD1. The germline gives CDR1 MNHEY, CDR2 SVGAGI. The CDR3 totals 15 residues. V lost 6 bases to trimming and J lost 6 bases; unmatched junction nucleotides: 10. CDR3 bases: TGTGCCAGCAGCCCGACAGGGGGGCCCATTGATACGCAGTATTTT. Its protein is CASSPTGGPIDTQYF.

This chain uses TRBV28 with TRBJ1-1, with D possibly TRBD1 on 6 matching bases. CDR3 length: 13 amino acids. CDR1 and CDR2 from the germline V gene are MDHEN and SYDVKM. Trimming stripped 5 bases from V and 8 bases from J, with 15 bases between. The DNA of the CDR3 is TGTGCCAGCAGTAGGGGGGGGACGACAGAAGCTTTCTTT. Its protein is CASSRGGTTEAFF.

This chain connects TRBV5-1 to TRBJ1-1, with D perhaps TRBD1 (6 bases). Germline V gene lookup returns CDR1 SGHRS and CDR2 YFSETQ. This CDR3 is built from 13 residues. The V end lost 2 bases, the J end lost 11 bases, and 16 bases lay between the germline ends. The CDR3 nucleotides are TGCGCCAGCAGCTTTGGGACAACTACTTCGGCTTTCTTT. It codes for CASSFGTTTSAFF.